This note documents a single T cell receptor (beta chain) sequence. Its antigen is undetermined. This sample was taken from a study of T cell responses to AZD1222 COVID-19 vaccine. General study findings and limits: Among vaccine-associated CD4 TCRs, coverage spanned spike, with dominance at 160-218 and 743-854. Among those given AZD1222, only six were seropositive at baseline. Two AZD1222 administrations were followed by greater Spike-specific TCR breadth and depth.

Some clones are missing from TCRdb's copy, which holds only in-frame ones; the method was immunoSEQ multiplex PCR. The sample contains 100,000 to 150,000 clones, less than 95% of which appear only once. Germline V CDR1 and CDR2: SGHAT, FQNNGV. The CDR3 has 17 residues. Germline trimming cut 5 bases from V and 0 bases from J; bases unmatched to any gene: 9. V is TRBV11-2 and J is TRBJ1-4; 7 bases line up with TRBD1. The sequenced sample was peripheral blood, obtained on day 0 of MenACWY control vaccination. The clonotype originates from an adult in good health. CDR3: CASSGWDSLATNEKLFF. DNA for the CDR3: TGTGCCAGCAGCGGATGGGACAGCCTTGCAACTAATGAAAAACTGTTTTTT.